A selection of T cell receptor beta chains follows, all from one sample in a study of cytomegalovirus exposure and HLA in healthy donors. Repertoires were generated with immunoSEQ multiplex PCR, while TCRdb's copy carries only in-frame clones and drops some. The data contain about 190,000 clones, approximately 79% of them seen just once; the ten biggest clones take up 1.6%. Material for sequencing was PBMCs. The receptor source for this set is a woman between 18 and 30 years old in good health and CMV-seronegative. Each CDR3 is given without its conserved first and last residue. The size of a clone is reported for some rows only, either as once, few or many, or as a class for expanded clones.

-,TRBJ2-7,TRBV2,ASSESYRYYEQY
-,TRBJ2-5,TRBV6-6,ASSYSGLLAETQY
-,TRBJ1-2,TRBV18,ASSPAGRDGYT
-,TRBJ2-3,TRBV5-1,ASSSAELSTDTQY
-,TRBJ2-3,TRBV5-1,ASSLYSTTDTQY
-,TRBJ2-7,TRBV19,ASSIDRSTYEQY
-,TRBJ1-6,TRBV4-3,ASSQVSQGAYSPLH
few,TRBJ1-5,TRBV18,ASSLGTDSNQPQH
-,TRBJ1-3,TRBV6-5,ASSYSRVGGNTIY
-,TRBJ1-5,TRBV11-2,ASSHRGYSNQPQH
-,TRBJ1-1,TRBV13,ASSWDRMNTEAF
-,TRBJ2-2,TRBV2,ASSEAFVTQGNTGELF
-,TRBJ1-5,TRBV5-5,ASSWTGSNQPQH
-,TRBJ1-1,TRBV5-4,ASSPDTMNTEAF
-,TRBJ1-2,TRBV6-6,ASSRSRVNGYT
-,TRBJ2-3,TRBV7-8,ASSPLGGTQY
-,-,TRBV7-8,ASSLRGGIYEQY
few,TRBJ2-1,TRBV6-6,ATFALFINEQF
-,TRBJ2-7,TRBV5-6,ASSSRRSDEQY
-,TRBJ1-2,TRBV5-1,ASSLLPRPGDYGYT
-,TRBJ1-1,TRBV19,ATRQGIYSTEAF
-,TRBJ2-7,TRBV30,AWDLQDVASYEQY
-,TRBJ1-4,TRBV19,ASRPYRAEKLF
-,TRBJ1-2,TRBV5-1,ASSFAGTAYGYT
-,TRBJ1-1,TRBV10-3,AISELDRENTEAF
-,TRBJ1-1,TRBV21-1,ASSKNGEGEADTEAF
-,TRBJ1-2,TRBV29-1,SVESGRDNGYT
-,TRBJ2-1,TRBV14,ASSREGEFYGEQF
once,TRBJ2-3,TRBV7-9,ASSPTSGLPDTQY
-,TRBJ1-1,TRBV30,AWSGGAGGRGAF
-,TRBJ2-7,TRBV5-1,ASSLGTATYEQY
-,TRBJ2-7,TRBV11-2,ASSQGGLAVNSYEQY
-,TRBJ1-2,TRBV6-5,ASRTPGRVDGYT
-,TRBJ1-1,TRBV7-9,ASSLDHSNTEAF
-,TRBJ1-1,TRBV15,ATSRDRGLSNTEAF
few,TRBJ2-7,TRBV5-4,ASSSDSDRTSYEQY
-,TRBJ2-3,TRBV5-1,ASSLGLAVPGDTQY
-,TRBJ2-5,TRBV10-3,ATGQGIETQY
-,TRBJ1-1,TRBV19,ASSDVTGIKNTEAF
-,TRBJ2-1,TRBV27,ASSSKYPPDYF
-,TRBJ1-5,TRBV6-5,ASKRGGNQPQH
many,TRBJ1-1,TRBV7-3,ASSLTGASEAF
few,TRBJ1-2,TRBV6-1,ASSGYLDRANYGYT
-,TRBJ1-1,TRBV19,ASTRGQGDTEAF